This passage covers 25 T cell receptor beta chains from one sample sequenced in a study of vaccination effects on CD4 cells after COVID-19. The data were produced by immunoSEQ multiplex PCR, yet TCRdb's version contains in-frame clones alone and is incomplete. The sample consists of 13,000 to 15,000 clones, roughly 80% of them appearing once. ViraFEST used viral peptide pools to expand antigen-specific CD4+ T cells before sequencing. Subsequent to a culture period of 10 to 11 days, CD4+ T cells were isolated. The person had a PCR-confirmed SARS-CoV-2 infection during March to December 2020. Everyone in the study got two shots of either the BNT162b2 or mRNA-1273 vaccine. These TCRs are of unknown antigen specificity. Sequenced material: CD4+ T cells from PBMCs cultured with HCoV-NL63 spike peptides, taken after COVID-19 vaccination. The receptors stem from a human donor who had a prior SARS-CoV-2 infection.

This clone occurred once. V and J are TRBV2 and TRBJ1-1; D is possibly TRBD1 (5 bases). The length of the CDR3 is 10 residues. CDR1 SNHLY and CDR2 FYNNEI come from the germline V gene. V was clipped by 11 bases and J by 7 bases, with 11 bases between them. The CDR3 region has the DNA TGTGCCTCTTGGACACTTGAAGCTTTCTTT. This sequence encodes CASWTLEAFF.

This rearrangement joins TRBV19 to TRBJ1-2; TRBD1 might be the D (5 bases). Germline CDR1 and CDR2: LNHDA and SQIVND (reference sequence). Trimming cost V 9 bases and J 1 base, with 12 bases left between them. There are 13 residues in the CDR3. The CDR3 protein is CASRGTDNYGYTF. CDR3 nucleotides: TGTGCCAGCCGGGGGACGGATAACTATGGCTACACCTTC.

This clone has only a few counts. The gene calls are TRBV21-1 and TRBJ1-5. TRBV21-1 is a documented pseudogene. The CDR3 runs 11 residues. CDR3 coding DNA: TGTGCCAGCAGCCTGACTCCTTCCCAGCATTTT. It specifies CASSLTPSQHF.

The chain joins TRBV6-5 to TRBJ2-7, with TRBD1 identical over 8 bases. The V gene end was trimmed by 7 bases and the J gene end by 2 bases; junction bases not matched to a gene: 10. CDR3 size: 15 residues. Germline CDR1 and CDR2: MNHEY and SVGAGI. In DNA, the CDR3 is TGTGCCAGCACCCCCGACGACAGGGGAACCTACGAGCAGTACTTC. Its protein product is CASTPDDRGTYEQYF.

The chain has TRBV4-2 and TRBJ1-2; D possibly corresponds to TRBD1 (6 bases). V lost 0 bases and J lost 5, with 16 bases in between. Germline-derived CDR1 and CDR2 are LGHNA and YNFKEQ. The length of the CDR3 is 16 residues. In DNA, the CDR3 is TGTGCCAGCAGCCAAGATCTACCGGGGGCTGGGTATGGCTACACCTTC. Its translation is CASSQDLPGAGYGYTF.

V is TRBV5-1 and J is TRBJ2-7; D unresolved. V gave up 0 bases and J gave up 4 bases, with 17 bases separating them. The CDR3 consists of 16 residues. CDR1 and CDR2 from the germline V gene are SGHRS and YFSETQ. The DNA for the CDR3 is TGCGCCAGCAGCTTGGGGGTAGCAGAGACCATTTACGAGCAGTACTTC. This sequence encodes CASSLGVAETIYEQYF.

This chain uses TRBV6-5 with TRBJ2-1; TRBD1 aligns across 9 bases. Germline trimming cut 6 bases from V and 3 bases from J; bases unmatched to any gene: 6. The CDR3 is 15 amino acids. Germline loops: CDR1 MNHEY, CDR2 SVGAGI. CDR3 nucleotide sequence: TGTGCCAGCAGACGAGGACAGGGGATCTACAATGAGCAGTTCTTC. Protein: CASRRGQGIYNEQFF.

Regarding this clone: The junction departs from the called germline gene at one end, perhaps through a read error. J is TRBJ2-7 and V is TRBV30; D unresolved. The CDR3 spans 12 residues. The V gene's germline CDR1 is GTSNPN and CDR2 SVGIG (reference sequence). The CDR3 protein is CAWSVENSHSNF. The CDR3, as DNA: TGTGCCTGGAGTGTAGAAAACTCGCACAGTAACTTC. Variable domain in full (rest from reference TRBV30 and TRBJ2-7): SQTIHQWPATLVQPVGSPLSLECTVEGTSNPNLYWYRQAAGRGLQLLFYSVGIGQISSEVPQNLSASRPQDRQFILSSKKLLLSDSGFYLCAWSVENSHSNFGPGTRLTVT.

This clone was seen a single time. The chain couples TRBV4-3 to TRBJ1-6; tentative D call: TRBD1 (5 bases). The CDR3 runs 18 residues. Germline V lookup: CDR1 LGHNA, CDR2 YSLEER. V was pared by 4 bases and J by 1 base, with 17 bases between. CDR3 in amino acids: CASSRLSGRASYNSPLHF. The CDR3 nucleotides are TGCGCCAGCAGCCGCCTATCAGGGAGAGCGTCCTATAATTCACCCCTCCACTTT.

This chain uses TRBV3-1 (or the pseudogene TRBV3-2) with TRBJ2-5, with no clear D. The CDR3 spans 13 residues. Per the germline V gene, CDR1 is LGHDT and CDR2 is YNNKEL (reference sequence). V was cut by 2 bases and J by 4 bases, with 8 bases left in between. The chain's CDR3 is CASSQNLRETQYF. DNA for the CDR3: TGTGCCAGCAGCCAAAACTTAAGAGAGACCCAGTACTTC.

The rearrangement uses TRBV25-1 and TRBJ2-4; no clear D. This CDR3 is built from 13 residues. From germline, CDR1 is MGHDK and CDR2 SYGVNS. V lost 5 bases and J 8 bases, leaving 13 bases between the germline ends. CDR3 in DNA: TGTGCCAGCAGTATCGGGCCCGCGGACATTCAGTACTTC. Translating gives CASSIGPADIQYF.

The chain carries TRBV5-1 and TRBJ2-2; the match to TRBD2 covers 11 bases. Germline V lookup: CDR1 SGHRS, CDR2 YFSETQ. V lost 5 bases and J lost 5; bases outside the gene matches: 5. The CDR3 has 15 amino acids. The CDR3 nucleotides are TGCGCCAGCAGTGCCCTAGCGGGAGGTACCGGGGAGCTGTTTTTT. It specifies CASSALAGGTGELFF.

This chain links TRBV6-5 with TRBJ1-2; D is uncertain. CDR1 is MNHEY, CDR2 SVGAGI, per germline. The CDR3 sequence is 15 residues long. Between the trimmed V and J ends, which lost 2 bases and 7 bases, there was a span of 17 bases. The CDR3 DNA sequence: TGTGCCAGCAGTTACGCCGTAGGAATCCCTCTTGGCTACACCTTC. Protein: CASSYAVGIPLGYTF.

CDR3 coding DNA: TGTGCCTGGGGTCGGGGGGACACCGGGGAGCTGTTTTTT. Amino acid sequence: CAWGRGDTGELFF. This sequence joins TRBV30 and TRBJ2-2; TRBD2 aligns across 7 bases. V trimming: 5 bases; J trimming: 3 bases; junction bases outside the gene matches: 3. Germline CDR1 and CDR2: GTSNPN and SVGIG (reference sequence). This CDR3 region has 13 residues.

J is TRBJ1-2 and V is TRBV19; TRBD1 is a possible D gene (5 bases). The germline V gene encodes CDR1 LNHDA and CDR2 SQIVND (reference sequence). V lost 2 bases, J lost 4 bases, and 11 bases lay in between. This CDR3 has 14 residues. CDR3 nucleotide sequence: TGTGCCAGTAGTATACCGGACAAAATCTATGGCTACACCTTC. Translation: CASSIPDKIYGYTF.

The rearrangement joins TRBV2 to TRBJ1-2; tentative D call: TRBD1 (6 bases). Trimming stripped 3 bases from V and 4 bases from J, with 9 bases between. The CDR3 has 13 amino acids. Germline V lookup: CDR1 SNHLY, CDR2 FYNNEI. The CDR3 loop is CASSEDRPYGYTF. The DNA for the CDR3 is TGTGCCAGCAGTGAGGACAGACCCTATGGCTACACCTTC.

The CDR3 bases are TGTGCCAGCAGTGGCACACCATCTAGCAATCAGCCCCAGCATTTT. Its protein is CASSGTPSSNQPQHF. V and J are TRBV6-4 and TRBJ1-5; D unresolved. The CDR3 spans 15 residues. Germline CDR1 MRHNA, CDR2 SNTAGT. V was pared by 4 bases and J by 0 bases, with 10 bases between.

This clone occurred once. This chain joins TRBV6-1 and TRBJ1-4; D is ambiguous. Germline lookup yields CDR1 MNHNS and CDR2 SASEGT. The V end lost 2 bases, the J end lost 5 bases, and 12 bases lay between the germline ends. The CDR3 has 15 residues. The CDR3 protein is CASSEWTGWNEKLFF. The CDR3 DNA reads TGTGCCAGCAGTGAATGGACCGGATGGAATGAAAAACTGTTTTTT.

This sequence joins TRBV6-6 and TRBJ2-5, with 8 positions matching TRBD1. Germline values: CDR1 MNHNY, CDR2 SVGAGI (reference sequence). The length of the CDR3 is 15 residues. After removal of 5 bases from V and 2 bases from J, the junction contained 7 bases not matched to a gene. The CDR3, as DNA: TGTGCCAGCAGTCTTCCCGGGACAGGACAAGAGACCCAGTACTTC. Translation: CASSLPGTGQETQYF.

The chain links TRBV11-3 to TRBJ2-3; 10 bases match TRBD2. The germline V gene has CDR1 SGHNT and CDR2 YENEEA. The CDR3 covers 19 residues. V shed 5 bases, J shed 6 bases, and the junction held 20 bases outside the gene matches. CDR3 sequence: CASSNTLWLAGEGTDTQYF. The CDR3 DNA reads TGTGCCAGCAGCAACACCCTTTGGCTAGCGGGAGAAGGGACCGATACGCAGTATTTT.

V is TRBV5-8 and J is TRBJ2-2; 14 bases are a match to TRBD2. Germline CDR1 reads SGHTS; CDR2 reads YDEGEE. The CDR3 has 16 residues. Trimming at V came to 4 bases and at J to 5 bases, leaving 4 bases not matched to a gene. This CDR3 reads CASSPRLAGGTGELFF. The CDR3 nucleotides read TGTGCCAGCAGCCCTCGACTAGCGGGAGGGACCGGGGAGCTGTTTTTT. Filled out from reference TRBV5-8 and TRBJ2-2, the complete variable domain reads EAGVTQSPTHLIKTRGQQATLRCSPISGHTSVYWYQQALGLGLQFLLWYDEGEERNRGNFPPRFSGRQFPNYSSELNVNALELEDSALYLCASSPRLAGGTGELFFGEGSRLTVL.

This clone was seen a few times. The chain employs TRBV5-1 and TRBJ1-3; D not resolved. CDR1 SGHRS and CDR2 YFSETQ come from the germline V gene. This CDR3 has 16 residues. Trimming took 0 bases from V and 0 from J, leaving 10 bases between them. The DNA of the CDR3 is TGCGCCAGCAGCTTGGGGGGTACCAGCTCTGGAAACACCATATATTTT. Residues: CASSLGGTSSGNTIYF.

The J gene is TRBJ2-5, the V gene TRBV4-2; a weak D match, TRBD2 (6 bases). The CDR3 extends over 16 amino acids. Per the germline V gene, CDR1 is LGHNA and CDR2 is YNFKEQ. The V gene lost 4 bases and the J gene lost 1 base, with 16 bases spanning the gap. The CDR3 DNA reads TGTGCCAGCAGCCGGGCGGGGATAAGGGGCCAAGAGACCCAGTACTTC. As protein: CASSRAGIRGQETQYF.

The V call is TRBV21-1, the J call TRBJ1-5. TRBV21-1 is designated a pseudogene. The CDR3 sequence is 23 residues long. In nucleotides, the CDR3 is TGTGCCAGCACCACCAAAAATTACGGGGGGCCGGAGGAGGTCGGGACAGTCAATCAGCCCCAGCATTTT. Its protein is CASTTKNYGGPEEVGTVNQPQHF.

This rearrangement joins TRBV30 to TRBJ2-2; D gene ambiguous. The CDR3 totals 15 residues. CDR1 is GTSNPN, CDR2 SVGIG, per germline (reference sequence). Trimming stripped 0 bases from V and 1 base from J, with 9 bases between. This CDR3 is CAWSVPGLNTGELFF. CDR3 bases: TGTGCCTGGAGTGTACCCGGATTGAACACCGGGGAGCTGTTTTTT.